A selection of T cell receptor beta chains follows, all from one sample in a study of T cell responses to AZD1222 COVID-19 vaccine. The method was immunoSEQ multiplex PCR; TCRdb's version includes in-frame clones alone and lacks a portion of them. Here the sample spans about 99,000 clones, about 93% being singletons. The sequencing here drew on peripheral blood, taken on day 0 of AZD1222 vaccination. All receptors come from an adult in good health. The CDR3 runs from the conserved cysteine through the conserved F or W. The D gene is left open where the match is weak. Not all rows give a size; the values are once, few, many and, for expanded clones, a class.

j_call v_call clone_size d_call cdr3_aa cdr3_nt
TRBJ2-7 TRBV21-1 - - CASSKVGTSTFAQYF TGTGCCAGCAGCAAAGTTGGGACTAGCACTTTCGCGCAGTACTTC
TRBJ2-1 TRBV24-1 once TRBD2 CAVAGLAHEQFF TGTGCCGTAGCGGGACTAGCTCATGAGCAGTTCTTC
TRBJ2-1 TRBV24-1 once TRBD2 CATSDLGTSGINEQFF TGTGCCACCAGTGACCTCGGGACTAGCGGGATAAATGAGCAGTTCTTC
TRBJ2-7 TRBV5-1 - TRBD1 CASSLVGGTGVFYEQYF TGCGCCAGCAGCTTGGTGGGGGGGACAGGGGTTTTCTACGAGCAGTACTTC
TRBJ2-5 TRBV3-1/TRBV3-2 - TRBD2 CASRRAGGQETQYF TGTGCCAGTCGAAGGGCGGGAGGTCAAGAGACCCAGTACTTC
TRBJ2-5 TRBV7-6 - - CASSFGRLVDQETQYF TGTGCCAGCAGCTTCGGACGACTAGTTGACCAAGAGACCCAGTACTTC
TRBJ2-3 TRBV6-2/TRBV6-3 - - CASSYRGGKSGSTDTQYF TGTGCCAGCAGTTACCGGGGCGGGAAAAGTGGGAGCACAGATACGCAGTATTTT
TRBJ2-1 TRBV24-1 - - CATSDSGDEQFF TGTGCCACCAGTGATTCGGGGGATGAGCAGTTCTTC
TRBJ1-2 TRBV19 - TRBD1 CASTVGQGQDYYGYTF TGTGCCAGTACCGTAGGACAGGGACAAGATTACTATGGCTACACCTTC
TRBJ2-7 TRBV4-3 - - CASSQDLTGNLYEQYF TGCGCCAGCAGCCAAGATTTGACGGGGAACCTTTACGAGCAGTACTTC
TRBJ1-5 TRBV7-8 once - CASSSGGNQPQHF TGTGCCAGCAGCTCGGGCGGGAATCAGCCCCAGCATTTT
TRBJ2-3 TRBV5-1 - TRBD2 CASSAQLAVSLDTQYF TGCGCCAGCAGCGCGCAACTAGCGGTTTCATTGGATACGCAGTATTTT
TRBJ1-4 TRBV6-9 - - CASNQGPTNEKLFF TGTGCCAGCAACCAGGGCCCAACTAATGAAAAACTGTTTTTT
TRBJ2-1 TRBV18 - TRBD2 CASSPPRASGSYEQFF TGTGCCAGCTCACCCCCCCGGGCTAGCGGGAGCTATGAGCAGTTCTTC
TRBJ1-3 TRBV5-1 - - CASMPSSGNTIYF TGCGCCAGCATGCCGAGCTCTGGAAACACCATATATTTT
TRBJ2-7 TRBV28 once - CASSFDFGQYF TGTGCCAGCAGTTTTGACTTTGGGCAGTACTTC